This T cell receptor beta chain emerged from a study of blood T cell repertoires in COVID-19. Germline loops: CDR1 MGHDK, CDR2 SYGVNS. V was clipped by 2 bases and J by 10 bases, with 12 bases between them. The CDR3 runs to 14 residues. TCRdb keeps only in-frame clones here, not all; method: immunoSEQ multiplex PCR. The sample includes a few hundred thousand clones, roughly 90% of them seen just once. Sequenced material: peripheral blood. The receptor's source is a woman in her fifties or sixties with acute or convalescent COVID-19. The genes are TRBV25-1 and TRBJ1-6, with D perhaps TRBD1 (5 bases). Here the CDR3 DNA reads TGTGCCAGCAGTGAAATCCAATGGGGCTCACCCCTCCACTTT. This encodes CASSEIQWGSPLHF.